This T cell receptor (beta chain) was found in a study of early T cells in non-severe SARS-CoV-2 infection. Study-level background: Bulk RNA taken from unsorted whole blood was sequenced, leaving chains unpaired. General observations from the study: Private and CD4 specificities were missed by VDJdb matching, which favored anti-spike CD8 responses.

Molecules of cDNA were individually given unique molecular identifiers that were attached to them. TCRdb re-derived calls from the 5' RACE reads in MiXCR, one entry per CDR3 protein. In the table there are around 70,000 distinct CDR3 sequences, 9.5% to 15% of which are singletons. On this clonotype: Its antigen is not identified.

Source material: whole blood. The receptor was isolated from an adult who was a healthcare worker with PCR-confirmed SARS-CoV-2 infection or an uninfected control (not recorded which).

The CDR3 DNA is TGTGCCATCTCCCGGGGGCAAGGGACAGATACGCAGTATTTT. Encoded protein: CAISRGQGTDTQYF. The J gene is TRBJ2-3, the V gene TRBV10-3; D assignment may be TRBD1 or TRBD2 (6 bases each). V lost 8 bases to trimming and J lost 3 bases, with 15 bases between them. The CDR3 is 14 amino acids. The germline V gene encodes CDR1 ENHRY and CDR2 SYGVKD.